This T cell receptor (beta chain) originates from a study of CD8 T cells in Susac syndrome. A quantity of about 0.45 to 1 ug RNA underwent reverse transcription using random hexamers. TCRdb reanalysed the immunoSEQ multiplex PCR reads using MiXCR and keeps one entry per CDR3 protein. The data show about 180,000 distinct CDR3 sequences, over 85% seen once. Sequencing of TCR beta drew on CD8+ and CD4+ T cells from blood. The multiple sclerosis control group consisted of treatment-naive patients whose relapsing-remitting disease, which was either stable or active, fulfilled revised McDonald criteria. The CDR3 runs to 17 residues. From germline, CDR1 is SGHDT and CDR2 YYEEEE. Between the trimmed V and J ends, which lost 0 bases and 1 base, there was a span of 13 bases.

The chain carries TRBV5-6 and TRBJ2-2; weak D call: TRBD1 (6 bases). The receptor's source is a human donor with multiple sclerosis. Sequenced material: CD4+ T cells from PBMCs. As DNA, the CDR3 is TGTGCCAGCAGCTTGGCCTTCGGCAGGGGGAACACCGGGGAGCTGTTTTTT. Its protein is CASSLAFGRGNTGELFF.